A selection of T cell receptor beta chains follows, all from one sample in a study of T cell changes during pregnancy in multiple sclerosis. Sequencing used immunoSEQ multiplex PCR; TCRdb keeps in-frame clones, though not all of them. The sample has some 110,000 clones; less than 95% are singletons. The sequenced sample was peripheral blood, obtained before pregnancy. Every receptor here comes from a female donor with multiple sclerosis, enrolled in a pregnancy study. The conserved cysteine and the conserved F or W are not part of the CDR3 here.

v_call: TRBV4-3; cdr3_aa: ASSDTGTGTYEQY
v_call: TRBV27; cdr3_aa: ASSPRLRNLDRGPF
v_call: TRBV7-6; cdr3_aa: ASSSNLQGPSSYNSPLH
v_call: TRBV6-4; cdr3_aa: ASSDSKGQADTQY
v_call: TRBV5-1; cdr3_aa: ASSPQGGTEAF
v_call: TRBV7-2; cdr3_aa: ASSLEARGSAEAF
v_call: TRBV10-3; cdr3_aa: AISEPDRPHNEQF
v_call: TRBV27; cdr3_aa: ASSLTGANEKLF
v_call: TRBV6-1; cdr3_aa: ASSGQYRYGYT
v_call: TRBV27; cdr3_aa: ASSPGTGGFYEQY
v_call: TRBV15; cdr3_aa: ATSKYRTGRLF